Given below is one T cell receptor (beta chain) in context. The data originate from a study of cytomegalovirus exposure and HLA in healthy donors. The primer mix had 60 Vbeta and 13 Jbeta primers. Produced via immunoSEQ multiplex PCR; TCRdb's table is partial and in-frame only. This sample carries about 75,000 clones, approximately 82% of them seen once, and the ten largest clones take approximately 17%. Germline V gene lookup returns CDR1 LGHNA and CDR2 YSLEER. This CDR3 spans 16 amino acids. V was clipped by 0 bases and J by 4 bases; unmatched bases: 7. The sequencing sample was made of PBMCs. The sequence derives from a man between 65 and 85 years old in good health and CMV-seropositive. The V call is TRBV4-3, the J call TRBJ1-2, with 8 bases matching TRBD1. The chain's CDR3 is CASSQDPGQGSYGYTF. CDR3 in DNA: TGCGCCAGCAGCCAAGATCCTGGACAGGGATCCTATGGCTACACCTTC.